Following are 9 T cell receptor beta chains from one sample sequenced in a study of OX40 agonist ivuxolimab in advanced cancers. TCRdb's copy holds only in-frame clones and misses some; the assay was immunoSEQ multiplex PCR. Here the sample spans approximately 49,000 clones, 85% being singletons. The sample consisted of CD4+ or CD8+ T cells sorted from blood, taken in a trial of the OX40 agonist ivuxolimab. The source of these receptors is an adult with an advanced solid tumor such as melanoma, head and neck, liver or kidney cancer.

The V call is TRBV28, the J call TRBJ1-1; D ambiguous. Deletions cut 8 bases from V and 0 bases from J, with 19 bases between. The CDR3 consists of 16 residues. The germline CDR1 and CDR2 sequences are MDHEN and SYDVKM. DNA of the CDR3: TGTGCCAGCGCCCCAGACTGGGGTACTATGAACACTGAAGCTTTCTTT. Encoded protein: CASAPDWGTMNTEAFF.

The chain has TRBV5-1 and TRBJ1-5; 7 bases are shared with TRBD1. The CDR3 is made up of 14 amino acids. After removal of 3 bases from V and 3 bases from J, the junction contained 3 bases not matched to a gene. CDR1 is SGHRS and CDR2 is YFSETQ in the germline V gene. CDR3 nucleotides: TGCGCCAGCAGCTGGGACAGTCCCAATCAGCCCCAGCATTTT. It translates to CASSWDSPNQPQHF. The whole variable domain, remainder taken from reference TRBV5-1 and TRBJ1-5, is KAGVTQTPRYLIKTRGQQVTLSCSPISGHRSVSWYQQTPGQGLQFLFEYFSETQRNKGNFPGRFSGRQFSNSRSEMNVSTLELGDSALYLCASSWDSPNQPQHFGDGTRLSIL.

The chain employs TRBV11-3 and TRBJ2-3; no firm D call. The germline V gene has CDR1 SGHNT and CDR2 YENEEA. The CDR3 has 13 residues. Trimming cost V 5 bases and J 2 bases, with 8 bases left between them. The CDR3 reads CASSERVTDTQYF. The CDR3 DNA follows: TGTGCCAGCAGCGAACGGGTCACAGATACGCAGTATTTT.

The genes are TRBV18 and TRBJ2-7; unclear D gene. Between the trimmed V and J ends, which lost 3 bases and 2 bases, there was a span of 8 bases. CDR1 is KGHSH and CDR2 is LQKENI in the germline V gene. This CDR3 contains 13 residues. In DNA form, the CDR3 reads TGTGCCAGCTCACCGGAAGAGACCTACGAGCAGTACGTC. Translating it yields CASSPEETYEQYV.

This chain uses TRBV4-1 with TRBJ1-4; 10 bases map to TRBD1. In germline, CDR1 is MGHRA, CDR2 YSYEKL. The length of the CDR3 is 15 residues. The J segment lost 8 bases and the V segment lost 1 base, leaving 4 bases of the junction unmatched. Here the CDR3 reads CASSQGDRGLEKLFF. As DNA, the CDR3 is TGCGCCAGCAGCCAAGGTGACAGGGGGCTGGAAAAACTGTTTTTT.

V usage is TRBV5-5 and J usage is TRBJ2-1, with D perhaps TRBD1 (6 bases). This CDR3 is 14 amino acids long. From germline, CDR1 is SGHKS and CDR2 YYEKEE (reference sequence). Trimming cost V 3 bases and J 8 bases, with 15 bases left between them. CDR3 nucleotides: TGTGCCAGCAGCTACCCGACCACAGGGCATGAGCAGTTCTTC. It translates to CASSYPTTGHEQFF.

The chain couples TRBV28 to TRBJ2-3; possible D gene TRBD1, 5 bases. With 5 bases removed from V and 2 bases from J, the gap between germline ends came to 17 bases. The CDR3 runs 16 residues. Germline lookup yields CDR1 MDHEN and CDR2 SYDVKM. CDR3: CASSLTYRLHTDTQYF. As DNA, the CDR3 is TGTGCCAGCAGTCTCACCTACAGGCTACACACAGATACGCAGTATTTT.

V usage is TRBV9 and J usage is TRBJ1-1, with D possibly matching TRBD1 (5 bases). V dropped 4 bases and J dropped 6 bases, with 16 bases sitting between them. Germline CDR1 is SGDLS and CDR2 is YYNGEE. CDR3 size: 14 residues. CDR3 loop: CASSPREGKAEAFF. CDR3 bases: TGTGCCAGCAGCCCTCGTGAGGGGAAGGCTGAAGCTTTCTTT.

J is TRBJ2-6 and V is TRBV5-4; the D is unclear. There are 15 residues in the CDR3. V was cut by 4 bases and J by 0 bases, with 8 bases left in between. Germline values: CDR1 SGHNT, CDR2 YYREEE (reference sequence). The CDR3 DNA is TGTGCCAGCAGCCCCCCTCACTCTGGGGCCAACGTCCTGACTTTC. As protein: CASSPPHSGANVLTF. Based on the CDR3 plus reference TRBV5-4 and TRBJ2-6, the full variable domain is ETGVTQSPTHLIKTRGQQVTLRCSSQSGHNTVSWYQQALGQGPQFIFQYYREEENGRGNFPPRFSGLQFPNYSSELNVNALELDDSALYLCASSPPHSGANVLTFGAGSRLTVL.